A selection of T cell receptor beta chains follows, all from one sample in a study of T cells expressing NK-cell markers. From the 5' RACE reads, TCRdb lists one entry per CDR3 protein and no DNA. The sample table sets out about 460,000 distinct CDR3 sequences. The sequenced material came from blood T cells: a sorted CD56 or NKG2C T cell subset, CD4+ or CD8+ T cells, or bulk PBMC T cells (not recorded which). The receptors were sampled from a woman aged 45-60 years in good health. The CDR3 runs from the conserved cysteine through the conserved F or W.

J	V	CDR3
TRBJ1-1	TRBV3-1	CASSQLENTEAFF
TRBJ2-1	TRBV10-3	CAISESRLAGNNEQFF
TRBJ2-1	TRBV18	CASSVLPAGDPTYNEQFF
TRBJ1-2	TRBV7-9	CASSSQGRNYGYTF
TRBJ2-5	TRBV29-1	CSVRSQVETQYF
TRBJ2-2	TRBV2	CASTLLAAGELFF
TRBJ2-1	TRBV5-5	CASSVRLAGVWEQFF
TRBJ2-1	TRBV4-1	CASSQEGGRSYNEQFF
TRBJ2-1	TRBV7-8	CASIQPRLVDRGEQFF
TRBJ2-3	TRBV24-1	CATSPTLGRGTDTQYF
TRBJ1-2	TRBV27	CASSLAPGGDGYTF
TRBJ2-7	TRBV15	CATSALSTSGRAREQYF
TRBJ1-5	TRBV9	CASSVGAGASNQPQHF
TRBJ2-3	TRBV29-1	CSVSVGSAFDTQYF
TRBJ2-3	TRBV5-1	CASSGSSGRVGMDTQYF
TRBJ1-5	TRBV9	CASSVAGQGQPQHF
TRBJ2-5	TRBV6-5	CASSYWRGLGQQTQYF
TRBJ1-3	TRBV5-1	CASSLASGGSGNTIYF
TRBJ1-5	TRBV24-1	CATGGGVSNQPQHF
TRBJ1-5	TRBV28	CASSFMGDYSNQPQHF
TRBJ2-7	TRBV7-9	CASSPPVGGSDEQYF
TRBJ1-2	TRBV5-1	CASSLLTGGSYGYTF
TRBJ1-4	TRBV12-3/TRBV12-4	CASSRLLRGTNEKLFF
TRBJ2-5	TRBV29-1	CSVEEGRETQYF
TRBJ2-1	TRBV3-1	CASSLREGHYNEQFF
TRBJ2-2	TRBV6-5	CASSFTRVANTGELFF
TRBJ2-7	TRBV27	CASGVYGEQYF
TRBJ2-2	TRBV18	CASSPMATRGAGSTGELFF
TRBJ2-3	TRBV12-3/TRBV12-4	CASTDSGFADTQYF
TRBJ2-3	TRBV20-1	CSARVGLKDTQYF
TRBJ1-5	TRBV2	CASSELGQGGQPQHF
TRBJ2-3	TRBV5-1	CASSLEEGAPGTQYF
TRBJ2-7	TRBV11-3	CASSLVVGTGGPYEQYF
TRBJ2-4	TRBV12-5	CASGFREEGIGAAKNIQYF
TRBJ2-1	TRBV28	CASSPFLGTSGRAKTDEQFF
TRBJ2-1	TRBV12-5	CASGPRLAGGREQFF
TRBJ1-4	TRBV15	CATSRGGAGGSSILPTNEKLFF
TRBJ2-3	TRBV2	CASWLAGGPMVEYF
TRBJ2-1	TRBV9	CASSPGARGSYNEQFF
TRBJ2-6	TRBV5-1	CASSLSDLPGANVLTF
TRBJ1-2	TRBV29-1	CSATNTGSRGYTF
TRBJ2-2	TRBV5-1	CASSSIQNTGELFF
TRBJ1-1	TRBV6-6	CASTIGVFGEAFF
TRBJ2-5	TRBV20-1	CSASLPTETQYF
TRBJ2-1	TRBV5-1	CASRPTTRYNEQFF
TRBJ2-1	TRBV20-1	CSAPTVTSGYNEQFF
TRBJ2-1	TRBV7-9	CASSLAGAGRAHEQFF
TRBJ2-1	TRBV27	CASSPQTYPSYNEQFF
TRBJ1-6	TRBV20-1	CSASGGGLSSPNSPLHF
TRBJ1-5	TRBV10-3	CATSDRGFSNQPQHF
TRBJ1-6	TRBV12-3/TRBV12-4	CASSAVGSPLHF
TRBJ1-1	TRBV27	CASSPTGTLNTEAFF
TRBJ2-3	TRBV5-1	CASSRHSGGAWTDTQYF
TRBJ2-5	TRBV11-1	CASSDTGNVETQYF
TRBJ2-7	TRBV24-1	CATSSGPSPYEQYF
TRBJ2-5	TRBV27	CASSFLLSGSPGKTQYF
TRBJ2-5	TRBV7-8	CASSLDRLPGQETQYF
TRBJ2-2	TRBV29-1	CSANGLAGGPLFGELFF
TRBJ2-1	TRBV6-2/TRBV6-3	CASSYPRGSGYNEQFF
TRBJ2-1	TRBV27	CASSFWAPSSHNEQFF